A single TCR beta chain is shown here with its context. What it recognizes is unknown. CD4+ T cells specific for antigen were expanded with viral peptide pools by the ViraFEST assay before sequencing. Having been cultured for approximately ten days, the cells underwent CD4+ T cell isolation. These data are taken from a study of vaccination effects on CD4 cells after COVID-19. Data came from immunoSEQ multiplex PCR; TCRdb stores just in-frame clones and leaves some out. The repertoire holds some 11,000 clones, with just under 75% as singletons. Germline V gene lookup returns CDR1 MNHEY and CDR2 SVGAGI. The CDR3 consists of 13 residues. V dropped 8 bases and J dropped 5 bases, with 15 bases sitting between them.

Sequenced material: CD4+ T cells from PBMCs cultured with HCoV-229E spike peptides, taken before COVID-19 vaccination. This chain joins TRBV6-5 and TRBJ1-2; D call uncertain. The clonotype originates from a human donor who received a COVID-19 vaccine. The DNA for the CDR3 is TGTGCCAGCCGCGGGGAGCTCGTTTATGGCTACACCTTC. Translation gives CASRGELVYGYTF.